The next 30 T cell receptor beta chains were all read from a single sample in a study of cytomegalovirus exposure and HLA in healthy donors listed by TCRdb under 2017. Library construction relied on the immunoSEQ multiplex PCR assay. For the multiplex PCR, a mixture combining 60 forward primers for TCR Vbeta segments and 13 reverse primers for TCR Jbeta segments was used. What TCRdb holds here is the immuneACCESS table cut down to in-frame rearrangements. Part of the clones is not present; checked against another copy, under half of the missing clones reflect an unresolved V gene, and the others are unexplained. The sample includes 65,000 to 100,000 clones, with 70% to 80% observed a single time. Of the sample, roughly 15% is held by the ten largest clones. The sequencing sample was made of PBMCs. The receptors shown here come from a woman aged 35 to 49 in good health and CMV-seropositive.

The V and J genes are TRBV7-6 and TRBJ2-2; 12 bases line up with TRBD1. There are 15 residues in the CDR3. V shed 5 bases and J 7 bases; nucleotides not matched to a gene: 5. Germline V gene lookup returns CDR1 SGHVS and CDR2 FNYEAQ. The chain's CDR3 is CASSRDRGRIGELFF. In DNA, the CDR3 is TGTGCCAGCAGCCGGGACAGGGGGCGCATCGGGGAGCTGTTTTTT.

This clone was counted a few times. The chain is built from TRBV6-6 and TRBJ2-7, with 11 bases lining up with TRBD2. The ends lost 4 bases at V and 4 bases at J; junction bases unmatched: 9. This CDR3 contains 16 residues. The germline CDR1 and CDR2 sequences are MNHNY and SVGAGI (reference sequence). CDR3 sequence: CASSWSSGRTFYEQYF. The CDR3 DNA reads as TGTGCCAGCAGTTGGTCTAGCGGGAGGACGTTTTACGAGCAGTACTTC.

The chain uses TRBV6-5 and TRBJ1-1; D possibly corresponds to TRBD1 (5 bases). Per the germline V gene, CDR1 is MNHEY and CDR2 is SVGAGI. This CDR3 is built from 13 residues. V was trimmed by 6 bases and J by 1 base, leaving 9 bases between them. The chain's CDR3 is CASSPTGNTEAFF. DNA of the CDR3: TGTGCCAGCAGCCCAACAGGGAACACTGAAGCTTTCTTT.

The V gene is TRBV9, the J gene TRBJ2-1; 10 bases line up with TRBD2. The CDR3 contains 15 residues. In germline, CDR1 is SGDLS, CDR2 YYNGEE. V lost 3 bases to trimming and J lost 2 bases; unmatched junction nucleotides: 2. CDR3 residues: CASSASGGAYNEQFF. The DNA for the CDR3 is TGTGCCAGCAGCGCGAGCGGGGGGGCCTACAATGAGCAGTTCTTC.

This clone was counted between two and nine times. The V and J genes are TRBV15 and TRBJ2-3, with no clear D. Germline V gene lookup returns CDR1 LNHNV and CDR2 YYDKDF (reference sequence). V was clipped by 0 bases and J by 4 bases, with 8 bases between them. The CDR3 is 14 residues long. The CDR3 DNA reads as TGTGCCACCAGCAGAGATCAGGTAGCAGATACGCAGTATTTT. Its translation: CATSRDQVADTQYF.

This chain uses TRBV6-5 with TRBJ1-5; D perhaps matches TRBD1 (6 bases). The germline CDR1 and CDR2 sequences are MNHEY and SVGAGI. With 2 bases removed from V and 7 bases from J, the gap between germline ends came to 12 bases. The CDR3 is 14 residues long. CDR3 DNA: TGTGCCAGCAGTTACACTTTAGGGGGACAGCCCCAGCATTTT. Translating gives CASSYTLGGQPQHF.

The V and J genes are TRBV19 and TRBJ1-4, with 7 positions matching TRBD1. Germline CDR1 and CDR2: LNHDA and SQIVND (reference sequence). The CDR3 loop spans 13 amino acids. The ends lost 7 bases at V and 10 bases at J; junction bases unmatched: 9. As DNA, the CDR3 is TGTGCCAGTACCCCTAGACAGGGTGCAAAACTGTTTTTT. It encodes CASTPRQGAKLFF.

The chain employs TRBV6-1 and TRBJ1-1; 8 nucleotides align to TRBD1. The CDR3 has 15 amino acids. Germline loops: CDR1 MNHNS, CDR2 SASEGT. Germline trimming cut 6 bases from V and 1 base from J; bases unmatched to any gene: 7. As DNA, the CDR3 is TGTGCCAGCAGGCGAACAGGGGGTTGGAACACTGAAGCTTTCTTT. This encodes CASRRTGGWNTEAFF.

The J gene is TRBJ1-2, the V gene TRBV30, with a tentative D call TRBD1 (5 bases). V was pared by 2 bases and J by 2 bases, with 12 bases between. Germline V gene lookup returns CDR1 GTSNPN and CDR2 SVGIG (reference sequence). The CDR3 spans 14 residues. DNA of the CDR3: TGTGCCTGGAGTTTGGGCAGGGCAAACTATGGCTACACCTTC. Its protein product is CAWSLGRANYGYTF.

V usage is TRBV5-1 and J usage is TRBJ1-2; TRBD1 matches 7 bases. From germline, CDR1 is SGHRS and CDR2 YFSETQ. The CDR3 totals 15 residues. Losses at the gene ends were 2 bases for V and 2 bases for J; bases not matched to a gene: 6. In DNA form, the CDR3 reads TGCGCCAGCAGCTTTACGGGACAGTCCAACTATGGCTACACCTTC. Its translation is CASSFTGQSNYGYTF.

The CDR3 sequence: CASSGRTGGETQYF. Here the CDR3 DNA reads TGTGCCAGCAGCGGTAGGACAGGGGGAGAGACCCAGTACTTC. This chain joins TRBV28 and TRBJ2-5; 10 nucleotides line up with TRBD1. V was clipped by 6 bases and J by 4 bases; unmatched bases: 5. Germline CDR1 is MDHEN and CDR2 is SYDVKM. This CDR3 has 14 residues.

The chain employs TRBV12-5 and TRBJ1-5; TRBD1 matches at 7 bases. V gave up 7 bases and J gave up 2 bases; unmatched junction bases: 5. Germline CDR1 is LGHNT and CDR2 is FRNRAP. The CDR3 spans 14 residues. The chain's CDR3 is CASVLGQGNQPQHF. CDR3 DNA: TGTGCTAGTGTTCTTGGACAGGGCAATCAGCCCCAGCATTTT.

The chain has TRBV20-1 and TRBJ2-2; D is unresolved. The CDR3 covers 11 residues. Germline V lookup: CDR1 DFQATT, CDR2 SNEGSKA (reference sequence). Trimming pared 2 bases from V and 6 bases from J, leaving 4 bases between. The CDR3 reads CSARIAGELFF. The CDR3 region has the DNA TGCAGTGCTAGAATAGCCGGGGAGCTGTTTTTT.

Only a few counts were recorded for this clone. This chain uses TRBV7-3 with TRBJ2-3; D gene uncertain. CDR3 size: 13 residues. The V gene's germline CDR1 is SGHTA and CDR2 FQGTGA. V was cut by 5 bases and J by 6 bases, with 12 bases left in between. This chain's CDR3 is CASSLIPRDTQYF. CDR3 sequence (DNA): TGTGCCAGCAGCCTAATCCCTAGGGATACGCAGTATTTT. Full variable domain (missing parts from reference TRBV7-3 and TRBJ2-3): GAGVSQTPSNKVTEKGKYVELRCDPISGHTALYWYRQSLGQGPEFLIYFQGTGAADDSGLPNDRFFAVRPEGSVSTLKIQRTERGDSAVYLCASSLIPRDTQYFGPGTRLTVL.

The chain employs TRBV2 and TRBJ1-4, with TRBD1 as a possible D gene (5 bases). Per germline, CDR1 SNHLY and CDR2 FYNNEI. CDR3 length: 11 amino acids. V shed 4 bases and J shed 13 bases, with 10 bases lying between them. The CDR3 DNA reads TGTGCCAGCAGTGGTTCTGGGGCACTGTTTTTT. Protein: CASSGSGALFF.

The chain uses TRBV19 and TRBJ2-2; 9 nucleotides align to TRBD2. Trimming removed 5 bases from V and 5 bases from J; junction bases left unmatched: 15. The CDR3 spans 18 residues. Germline CDR1 and CDR2: LNHDA and SQIVND (reference sequence). CDR3 amino acids: CASSSVAGDVRFTGELFF. The CDR3 DNA reads TGTGCCAGTAGTTCGGTAGCGGGAGATGTTAGGTTTACCGGGGAGCTGTTTTTT.

The genes are TRBV6-5 and TRBJ1-4, with D tentatively TRBD1 (5 bases). The germline CDR1 and CDR2 sequences are MNHEY and SVGAGI. CDR3 length: 11 amino acids. V was shortened by 8 bases and J by 8 bases, with 9 bases between the two germline ends. This CDR3 reads CASRGGEKLFF. CDR3 coding DNA: TGTGCCAGCCGCGGGGGGGAAAAACTGTTTTTT.

The V and J genes are TRBV10-3 and TRBJ1-2, with TRBD1 matching 7 bases. The germline gives CDR1 ENHRY, CDR2 SYGVKD. The CDR3 loop spans 15 amino acids. The V gene end was trimmed by 5 bases and the J gene end by 8 bases; junction bases not matched to a gene: 14. The CDR3: CAISLPGQAQVGYTF. The CDR3 DNA follows: TGTGCCATCAGTTTACCCGGACAGGCCCAAGTGGGCTACACCTTC.

This chain joins TRBV9 and TRBJ1-1; possible D gene TRBD1, 6 bases. V was pared by 2 bases and J by 1 base, with 9 bases between. CDR3 length equals 14 residues. Germline loops: CDR1 SGDLS, CDR2 YYNGEE. The CDR3 DNA reads as TGTGCCAGCAGCGTCGAGACAGGGAACACTGAAGCTTTCTTT. Translation gives CASSVETGNTEAFF.

J is TRBJ2-7 and V is TRBV5-4, with TRBD1 matching 10 bases. After removal of 4 bases from V and 3 bases from J, the junction contained 10 bases not matched to a gene. The CDR3 runs to 16 residues. Germline CDR1 is SGHNT and CDR2 is YYREEE (reference sequence). CDR3 in amino acids: CASSQRKGTGDYEQYF. CDR3 coding DNA: TGTGCCAGCAGCCAACGGAAGGGGACAGGGGACTACGAGCAGTACTTC.

The chain uses TRBV7-2 and TRBJ2-3; 11 bases agree with TRBD2. Looked up from germline, CDR1 is SGHTA and CDR2 is FQGNSA. The CDR3 is 16 residues long. The junction had 11 bases not matched to a gene; V was cut back by 5 bases and J by 7 bases. The CDR3 DNA sequence: TGTGCCAGCAGCGCCGCTAGCGGGAGGATTGTGAATACGCAGTATTTT. Protein: CASSAASGRIVNTQYF.

This chain uses TRBV2 with TRBJ1-2; 8 bases are shared with TRBD1. This CDR3 region has 12 residues. Germline loops: CDR1 SNHLY, CDR2 FYNNEI. V trimming: 10 bases; J trimming: 4 bases; junction bases outside the gene matches: 5. The CDR3 loop is CAKRTGLYGYTF. The CDR3 nucleotides are TGTGCCAAGCGGACAGGGCTCTATGGCTACACCTTC.

The rearrangement links TRBV11-2 to TRBJ2-3; a weak D match, TRBD2 (5 bases). Germline V gene data show CDR1 as SGHAT and CDR2 as FQNNGV. V gave up 10 bases and J gave up 0 bases, with 14 bases separating them. This CDR3 region has 14 residues. In DNA form, the CDR3 reads TGTGCCACCGGTACTAGTTTTAGCACAGATACGCAGTATTTT. As protein: CATGTSFSTDTQYF.

The chain is built from TRBV5-4 and TRBJ2-5, with D maybe TRBD2 (6 bases). This CDR3 is 14 amino acids long. CDR1 is SGHNT and CDR2 is YYREEE in the germline V gene (reference sequence). Trimming removed 0 bases at V and 2 bases at J, with 8 bases between. The CDR3 protein is CASSLGGEQETQYF. CDR3 nucleotide sequence: TGTGCCAGCAGCTTGGGGGGGGAACAAGAGACCCAGTACTTC.

The V gene is TRBV7-9, the J gene TRBJ1-5, with 8 bases lining up with TRBD1. Germline V lookup: CDR1 SEHNR, CDR2 FQNEAQ (reference sequence). This CDR3 has 13 amino acids. Trimming at V came to 7 bases and at J to 7 bases, leaving 6 bases not matched to a gene. The CDR3, as DNA: TGTGCCAGCACCGGACAGGGCAGGCAGCCCCAGCATTTT. Protein product: CASTGQGRQPQHF.

This chain connects TRBV9 to TRBJ2-7; D possibly corresponds to TRBD2 (5 bases). CDR1 and CDR2 from the germline V gene are SGDLS and YYNGEE. This CDR3 spans 14 amino acids. V was shortened by 4 bases and J by 1 base, with 12 bases between the two germline ends. This chain's CDR3 is CASSMDFSSYEQYF. CDR3 DNA sequence: TGTGCCAGCAGCATGGACTTTTCGTCCTACGAGCAGTACTTC.

This sequence joins TRBV2 and TRBJ2-5; TRBD1 matches at 8 bases. The J call may be in error: the DNA end matches TRBJ2-7 better. The CDR3 has 14 amino acids. Germline V gene lookup returns CDR1 SNHLY and CDR2 FYNNEI. The CDR3 protein is CASWQGQVLYEQYF. For the CDR3, the DNA is TGTGCCAGCTGGCAGGGACAGGTTTTATACGAGCAGTACTTC.

V and J are TRBV19 and TRBJ1-5; tentatively, D is TRBD1 (6 bases). The CDR3 loop spans 15 amino acids. V was cut by 3 bases and J by 3 bases, with 12 bases left in between. Germline CDR1 and CDR2: LNHDA and SQIVND (reference sequence). CDR3 DNA: TGTGCCAGTAGTATCGCGGACAGCGCCAATCAGCCCCAGCATTTT. Its translation: CASSIADSANQPQHF.

The V and J genes are TRBV5-5 and TRBJ2-5; 9 bases map to TRBD2. The germline V gene encodes CDR1 SGHKS and CDR2 YYEKEE (reference sequence). J gave up 5 bases and V 1 base, and 0 bases lay outside the gene matches. There are 13 residues in the CDR3. Written as DNA, the CDR3 is TGTGCCAGCAGCTTGAGCGGGGGGGAGACCCAGTACTTC. Protein sequence: CASSLSGGETQYF. Full variable domain (missing parts from reference TRBV5-5 and TRBJ2-5): DAGVTQSPTHLIKTRGQQVTLRCSPISGHKSVSWYQQVLGQGPQFIFQYYEKEERGRGNFPDRFSARQFPNYSSELNVNALLLGDSALYLCASSLSGGETQYFGPGTRLLVL.

This clone appeared once. This chain joins TRBV7-3 and TRBJ2-3; TRBD2 is a possible D gene (5 bases). CDR1 and CDR2 (germline): SGHTA, FQGTGA. The germline V and J ends were trimmed by 3 bases and 6 bases, with 13 bases remaining between them. This CDR3 is 14 amino acids long. For the CDR3, the DNA is TGTGCCAGCAGCTTTGGTCTAGCATGGGATACGCAGTATTTT. It yields the protein CASSFGLAWDTQYF.